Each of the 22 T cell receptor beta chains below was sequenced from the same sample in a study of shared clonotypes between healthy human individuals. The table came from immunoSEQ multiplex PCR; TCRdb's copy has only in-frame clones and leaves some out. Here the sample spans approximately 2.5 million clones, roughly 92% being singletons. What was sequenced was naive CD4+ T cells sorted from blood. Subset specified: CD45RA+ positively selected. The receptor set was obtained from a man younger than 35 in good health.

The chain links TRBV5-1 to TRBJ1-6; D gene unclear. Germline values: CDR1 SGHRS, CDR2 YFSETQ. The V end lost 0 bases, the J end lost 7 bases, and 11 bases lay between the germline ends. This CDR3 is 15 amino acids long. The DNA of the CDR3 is TGCGCCAGCAGCTTGGTTCAGGACGGGAATTCACCCCTCCACTTT. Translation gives CASSLVQDGNSPLHF.

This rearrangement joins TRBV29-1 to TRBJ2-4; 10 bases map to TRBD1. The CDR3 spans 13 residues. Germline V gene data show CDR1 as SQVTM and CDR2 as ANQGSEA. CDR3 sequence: CSVGQGPANIQYF. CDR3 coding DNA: TGCAGTGTGGGACAGGGGCCGGCAAACATTCAGTACTTC.

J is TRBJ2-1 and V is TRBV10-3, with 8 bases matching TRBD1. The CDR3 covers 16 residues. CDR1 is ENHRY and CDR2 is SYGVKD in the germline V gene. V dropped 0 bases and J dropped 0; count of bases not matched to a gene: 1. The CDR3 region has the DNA TGTGCCATCAGTGAGTCGGGACAGGTCTCCTACAATGAGCAGTTCTTC. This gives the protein CAISESGQVSYNEQFF.

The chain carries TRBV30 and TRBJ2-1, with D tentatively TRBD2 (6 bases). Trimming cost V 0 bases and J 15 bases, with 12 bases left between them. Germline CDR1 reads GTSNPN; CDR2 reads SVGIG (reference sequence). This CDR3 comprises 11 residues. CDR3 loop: CAWSVGTGLFF. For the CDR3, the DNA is TGTGCCTGGAGTGTTGGGACTGGCCTGTTCTTC.

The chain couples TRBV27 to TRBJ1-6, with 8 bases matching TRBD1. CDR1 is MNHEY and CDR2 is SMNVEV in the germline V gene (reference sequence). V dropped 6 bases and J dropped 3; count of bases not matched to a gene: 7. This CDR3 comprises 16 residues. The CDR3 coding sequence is TGTGCCAGCAGCCGAGGGACAGGCATCTATAATTCACCCCTCCACTTT. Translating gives CASSRGTGIYNSPLHF.

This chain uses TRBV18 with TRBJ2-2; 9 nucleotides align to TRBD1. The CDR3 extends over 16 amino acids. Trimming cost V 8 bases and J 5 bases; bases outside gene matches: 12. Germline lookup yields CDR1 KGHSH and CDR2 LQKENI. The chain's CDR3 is CASLPETGGFTGELFF. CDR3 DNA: TGTGCCAGCCTCCCAGAGACAGGGGGTTTTACCGGGGAGCTGTTTTTT. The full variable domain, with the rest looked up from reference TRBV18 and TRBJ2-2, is NAGVMQNPRHLVRRRGQEARLRCSPMKGHSHVYWYRQLPEEGLKFMVYLQKENIIDESGMPKERFSAEFPKEGPSILRIQQVVRGDSAAYFCASLPETGGFTGELFFGEGSRLTVL.

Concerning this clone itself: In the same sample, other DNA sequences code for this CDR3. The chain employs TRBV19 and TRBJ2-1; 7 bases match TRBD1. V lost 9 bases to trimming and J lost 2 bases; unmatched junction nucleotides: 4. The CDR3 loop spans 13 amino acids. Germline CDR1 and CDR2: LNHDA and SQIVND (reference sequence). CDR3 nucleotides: TGTGCCAGCTCGACAGGGACCTACAATGAGCAGTTCTTC. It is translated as CASSTGTYNEQFF.

The CDR3, as DNA: TGTGCCTGGGTTCGGCGGGGAACCTACGAGCAGTACTTC. As protein: CAWVRRGTYEQYF. The V call is TRBV30, the J call TRBJ2-7; D is possibly TRBD2 (6 bases). CDR3 size: 13 residues. Germline CDR1 is GTSNPN and CDR2 is SVGIG (reference sequence). V was trimmed by 5 bases and J by 2 bases, leaving 13 bases between them.

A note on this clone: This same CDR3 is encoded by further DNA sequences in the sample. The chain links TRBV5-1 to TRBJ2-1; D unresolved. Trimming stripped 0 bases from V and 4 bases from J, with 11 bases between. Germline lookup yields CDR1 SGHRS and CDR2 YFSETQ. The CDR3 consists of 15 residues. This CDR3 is CASSLVQNSYNEQFF. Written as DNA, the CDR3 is TGCGCCAGCAGCTTGGTTCAGAACTCTTACAATGAGCAGTTCTTC.

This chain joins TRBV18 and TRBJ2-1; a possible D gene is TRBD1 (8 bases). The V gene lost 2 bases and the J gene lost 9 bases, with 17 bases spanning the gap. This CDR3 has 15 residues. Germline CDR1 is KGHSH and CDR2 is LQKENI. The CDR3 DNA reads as TGTGCCAGCTCACCAAATACAGGGGGGGCATTTGAGCAGTTCTTC. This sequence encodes CASSPNTGGAFEQFF.

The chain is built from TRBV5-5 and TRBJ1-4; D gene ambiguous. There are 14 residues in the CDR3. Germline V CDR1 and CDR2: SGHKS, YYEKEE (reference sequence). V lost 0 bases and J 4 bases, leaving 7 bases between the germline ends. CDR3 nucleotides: TGTGCCAGCAGCTTGGACAGCCTTAATGAAAAACTGTTTTTT. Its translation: CASSLDSLNEKLFF.

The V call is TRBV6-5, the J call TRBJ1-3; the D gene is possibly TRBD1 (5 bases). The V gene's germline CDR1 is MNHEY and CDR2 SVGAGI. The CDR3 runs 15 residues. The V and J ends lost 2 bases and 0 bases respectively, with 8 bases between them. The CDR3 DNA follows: TGTGCCAGCAGTTACCGGGGCCCCTCTGGAAACACCATATATTTT. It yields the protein CASSYRGPSGNTIYF.

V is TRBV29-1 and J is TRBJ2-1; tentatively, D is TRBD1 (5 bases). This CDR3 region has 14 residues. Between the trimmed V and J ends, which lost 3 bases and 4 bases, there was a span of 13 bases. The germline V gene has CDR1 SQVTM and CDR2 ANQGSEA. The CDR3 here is CSVDESSGYNEQFF. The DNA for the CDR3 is TGCAGCGTTGACGAGTCTTCAGGGTACAATGAGCAGTTCTTC.

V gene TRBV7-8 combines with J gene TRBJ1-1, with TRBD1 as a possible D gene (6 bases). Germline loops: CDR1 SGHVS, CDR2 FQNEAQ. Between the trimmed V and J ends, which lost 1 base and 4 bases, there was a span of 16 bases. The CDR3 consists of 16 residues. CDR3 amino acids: CASSLGAEGGGTEAFF. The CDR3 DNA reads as TGTGCCAGCAGCTTAGGTGCCGAGGGGGGTGGCACTGAAGCTTTCTTT.

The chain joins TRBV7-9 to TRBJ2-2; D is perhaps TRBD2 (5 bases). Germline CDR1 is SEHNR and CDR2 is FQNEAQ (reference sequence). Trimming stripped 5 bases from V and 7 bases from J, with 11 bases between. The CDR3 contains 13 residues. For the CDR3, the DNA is TGTGCCAGCAGCCCTTCCGCGGGCGGGGAGCTGTTTTTT. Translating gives CASSPSAGGELFF.

CDR3 coding DNA: TGTGCCAGTAGTATATCACAGTACACCGGGGAGCTGTTTTTT. This sequence encodes CASSISQYTGELFF. This chain uses TRBV19 with TRBJ2-2; D not certain. The length of the CDR3 is 14 residues. CDR1 and CDR2 from the germline V gene are LNHDA and SQIVND (reference sequence). V lost 2 bases, J lost 3 bases, and 7 bases lay in between. Full variable domain (rest looked up from reference TRBV19 and TRBJ2-2): DGGITQSPKYLFRKEGQNVTLSCEQNLNHDAMYWYRQDPGQGLRLIYYSQIVNDFQKGDIAEGYSVSREKKESFPLTVTSAQKNPTAFYLCASSISQYTGELFFGEGSRLTVL.

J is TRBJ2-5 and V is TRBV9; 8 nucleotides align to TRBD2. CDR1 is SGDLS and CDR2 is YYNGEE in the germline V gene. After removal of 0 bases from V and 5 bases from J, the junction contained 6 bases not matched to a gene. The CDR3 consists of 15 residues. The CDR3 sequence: CASSVGVAGSETQYF. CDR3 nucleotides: TGTGCCAGCAGCGTAGGAGTAGCGGGATCGGAGACCCAGTACTTC. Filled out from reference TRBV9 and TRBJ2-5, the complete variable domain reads DSGVTQTPKHLITATGQRVTLRCSPRSGDLSVYWYQQSLDQGLQFLIQYYNGEERAKGNILERFSAQQFPDLHSELNLSSLELGDSALYFCASSVGVAGSETQYFGPGTRLLVL.

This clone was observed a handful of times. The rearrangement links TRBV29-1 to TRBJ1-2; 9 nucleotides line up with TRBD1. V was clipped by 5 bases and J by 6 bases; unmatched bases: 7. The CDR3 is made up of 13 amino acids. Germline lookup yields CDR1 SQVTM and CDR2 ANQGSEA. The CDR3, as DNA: TGCAGCGTTAACAGGGGGCAGGGAAATGGCTACACCTTC. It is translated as CSVNRGQGNGYTF.

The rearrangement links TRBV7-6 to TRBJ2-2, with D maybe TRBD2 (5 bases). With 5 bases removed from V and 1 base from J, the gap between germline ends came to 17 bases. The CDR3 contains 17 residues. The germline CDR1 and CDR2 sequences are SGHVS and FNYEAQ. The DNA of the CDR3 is TGTGCCAGCAGCCCCCGACTGGGGAGCGGGAACACCGGGGAGCTGTTTTTT. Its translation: CASSPRLGSGNTGELFF.

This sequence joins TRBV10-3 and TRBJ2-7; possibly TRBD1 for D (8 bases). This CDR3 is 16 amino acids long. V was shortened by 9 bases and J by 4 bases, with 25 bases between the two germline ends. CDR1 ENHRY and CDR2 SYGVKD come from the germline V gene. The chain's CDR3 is CAIGTGAPGLNYEQYF. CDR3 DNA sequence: TGTGCCATAGGGACAGGCGCTCCGGGACTAAATTACGAGCAGTACTTC.

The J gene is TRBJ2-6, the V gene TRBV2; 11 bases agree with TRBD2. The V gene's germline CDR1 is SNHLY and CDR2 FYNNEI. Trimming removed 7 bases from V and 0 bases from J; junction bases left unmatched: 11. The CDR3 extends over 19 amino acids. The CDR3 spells CASTRLGLADYSGANVLTF. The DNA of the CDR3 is TGTGCCAGCACCCGATTGGGACTAGCGGACTACTCTGGGGCCAACGTCCTGACTTTC. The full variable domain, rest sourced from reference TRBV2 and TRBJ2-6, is EPEVTQTPSHQVTQMGQEVILRCVPISNHLYFYWYRQILGQKVEFLVSFYNNEISEKSEIFDDQFSVERPDGSNFTLKIRSTKLEDSAMYFCASTRLGLADYSGANVLTFGAGSRLTVL.

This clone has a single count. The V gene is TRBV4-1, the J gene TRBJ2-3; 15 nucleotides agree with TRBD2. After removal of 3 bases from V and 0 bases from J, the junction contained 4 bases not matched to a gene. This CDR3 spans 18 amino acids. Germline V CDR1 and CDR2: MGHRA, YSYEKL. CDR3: CASSQGTSGRRSTDTQYF. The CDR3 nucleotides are TGCGCCAGCAGCCAGGGGACTAGCGGGAGGCGGAGCACAGATACGCAGTATTTT.